The clone carrying this T cell receptor beta chain is a singleton in its sample. From germline, CDR1 is SGHKS and CDR2 YYEKEE (reference sequence). The CDR3 totals 15 residues. V shed 0 bases, J shed 2 bases, and the junction held 0 bases outside the gene matches. The data were taken from a study of T cell changes during pregnancy in multiple sclerosis. Generated by immunoSEQ multiplex PCR, the TCRdb table keeps only in-frame clones and is missing some. The sample lists around 70,000 clones; about 92% were seen once. Sample: peripheral blood, taken after pregnancy. This TCR derives from a female donor with multiple sclerosis, enrolled in a pregnancy study. The rearrangement joins TRBV5-5 to TRBJ2-1; 9 nucleotides agree with TRBD2. In DNA form, the CDR3 reads TGTGCCAGCAGCTTGGCTAGCGGGGCCTACAATGAGCAGTTCTTC. It yields the protein CASSLASGAYNEQFF.